These 32 T cell receptor beta chains were all obtained from the same sample, sequenced in a study of human T cells and chemical hapten exposure. MiXCR, applied by TCRdb to the RACE reads, yields one record per CDR3 protein. The sample has about 59,000 distinct CDR3 sequences, about 11% seen once. Described time point: pre-sensitization, week 0. Documented treatment: therapeutic diphenylcyclopropenone sensitization with weekly scalp DPC. This specimen was whole blood, taken in connection with sensitization to the hapten diphenylcyclopropenone (DPC). The source is a woman between 40 and 55 years old with alopecia areata. Some clones in this sample may be carry-over from other donors' samples.

In this sample, this clonotype turned up many times. The CDR3 region is CASSPLGRMETQYF. The CDR3 nucleotides are TGTGCCAGCAGCCCCCTGGGGAGAATGGAGACCCAGTACTTC. This sequence joins TRBV7-9 and TRBJ2-5, with TRBD2 as a possible D gene (5 bases). Germline V CDR1 and CDR2: SEHNR, FQNEAQ (reference sequence). V was shortened by 5 bases and J by 5 bases, with 15 bases between the two germline ends. The CDR3 has 14 amino acids.

The sample holds many counts of this clonotype. This chain connects TRBV7-9 to TRBJ2-7; a possible D gene is TRBD2 (6 bases). The germline V gene encodes CDR1 SEHNR and CDR2 FQNEAQ (reference sequence). This CDR3 spans 15 amino acids. V lost 4 bases to trimming and J lost 2 bases, with 15 bases between them. The CDR3 DNA reads TGTGCCAGCAGCTCACTGGCGGGAAAGACCTACGAGCAGTACTTC. This gives the protein CASSSLAGKTYEQYF.

This clonotype appeared a few times. The CDR3 coding sequence is TGTGCCAGCAGCTTAAGAATGGGGCAGTATTTT. Residues: CASSLRMGQYF. The V gene is TRBV11-2, the J gene TRBJ2-3; no definite D call. Germline lookup yields CDR1 SGHAT and CDR2 FQNNGV. V dropped 2 bases and J dropped 11 bases, with 8 bases sitting between them. The CDR3 spans 11 residues.

The V call is TRBV9, the J call TRBJ1-1; D is perhaps TRBD1 (6 bases). The CDR3 runs 13 residues. Trimming took off 0 bases at V and 8 bases at J, with 11 bases between the two ends. The germline V gene encodes CDR1 SGDLS and CDR2 YYNGEE. In DNA, the CDR3 is TGTGCCAGCAGCGTAGACATAGGGGGGGAAGCTTTCTTT. It codes for CASSVDIGGEAFF.

Only a few counts were recorded for this clonotype. This rearrangement joins TRBV7-6 to TRBJ2-1; D perhaps matches TRBD1 (5 bases). V lost 1 base, J lost 12 bases, and 16 bases lay in between. The CDR3 covers 14 residues. The germline gives CDR1 SGHVS, CDR2 FNYEAQ. CDR3 nucleotide sequence: TGTGCCAGCAGCTTAGATAGGGGTCGGGTCGGGCAGTTCTTC. Protein: CASSLDRGRVGQFF.

This clonotype was seen many times. The rearrangement joins TRBV28 to TRBJ1-1; D call uncertain. Between the trimmed V and J ends, which lost 4 bases and 5 bases, there was a span of 8 bases. Germline V gene lookup returns CDR1 MDHEN and CDR2 SYDVKM. This CDR3 is 12 amino acids long. The CDR3 coding sequence is TGTGCCAGCAGTTCCAGAGGGACTGAAGCTTTCTTT. Amino acids: CASSSRGTEAFF.

This clonotype has a count of ten or more. The V and J genes are TRBV20-1 and TRBJ1-2; 9 bases fit TRBD1. This CDR3 has 18 residues. V gave up 2 bases and J gave up 7 bases; unmatched junction bases: 20. Germline V CDR1 and CDR2: DFQATT, SNEGSKA (reference sequence). The CDR3 reads CSARIRDREGPLLGGYTF. In nucleotides, the CDR3 is TGCAGTGCTAGAATCCGGGACAGGGAGGGCCCGCTACTTGGTGGCTACACCTTC.

This clonotype has only a few counts. This chain links TRBV6-2 or TRBV6-3 with TRBJ2-7; 7 bases line up with TRBD1. Germline lookup yields CDR1 MNHEY and CDR2 SVGEGT. After removal of 4 bases from V and 5 bases from J, the junction contained 8 bases not matched to a gene. CDR3 size: 14 residues. CDR3 DNA sequence: TGTGCCAGCAGTTCGATGGACAGGCCGGACGAGCAGTACTTC. The encoded protein is CASSSMDRPDEQYF.

Only a few counts were recorded for this clonotype. The chain links TRBV11-2 to TRBJ2-7; no reliable D call. This CDR3 comprises 14 residues. V lost 1 base and J 4 bases, leaving 11 bases between the germline ends. The germline CDR1 and CDR2 sequences are SGHAT and FQNNGV. The CDR3, as DNA: TGTGCCAGCAGCTTAGTACCAGCGTCGTACGAGCAGTACTTC. As protein: CASSLVPASYEQYF.

The chain employs TRBV29-1 and TRBJ2-3; 9 bases agree with TRBD2. The V and J ends lost 4 bases and 6 bases, in that order; junction bases with no gene match: 8. Germline CDR1 SQVTM, CDR2 ANQGSEA. This CDR3 contains 14 residues. The CDR3 reads CSVGVGAGGDTQYF. CDR3 sequence (DNA): TGCAGCGTTGGAGTAGGAGCGGGAGGTGATACGCAGTATTTT.

This clonotype occurred many times. V gene TRBV19 combines with J gene TRBJ1-1; D is uncertain. V gave up 5 bases and J gave up 2 bases, with 12 bases separating them. This CDR3 is built from 14 residues. Germline CDR1 is LNHDA and CDR2 is SQIVND (reference sequence). The CDR3: CASSWQERNTEAFF. The CDR3 DNA reads as TGTGCCAGTAGTTGGCAGGAGAGAAACACTGAAGCTTTCTTT.

This clonotype has a count of ten or more. V and J are TRBV10-1 and TRBJ2-2; 7 positions agree with TRBD1. The CDR3 has 13 residues. The J segment lost 7 bases and the V segment lost 3 bases, leaving 2 bases of the junction unmatched. Germline V CDR1 and CDR2: WNHNN, SYGVQD (reference sequence). CDR3 bases: TGCGCCAGCAGTGACGGGACAGTCGGGGAGCTGTTTTTT. Translating it yields CASSDGTVGELFF.

The V call is TRBV5-5, the J call TRBJ1-1, with D uncertain. The CDR3 covers 16 residues. Looked up from germline, CDR1 is SGHKS and CDR2 is YYEKEE (reference sequence). V was pared by 4 bases and J by 5 bases, with 21 bases between. Here the CDR3 reads CASSPPPKQLGTEAFF. For the CDR3, the DNA is TGTGCCAGCAGCCCTCCCCCCAAACAATTGGGAACTGAAGCTTTCTTT.

In this sample, this clonotype turned up once. The chain couples TRBV11-2 to TRBJ2-1; 11 bases line up with TRBD2. Germline loops: CDR1 SGHAT, CDR2 FQNNGV. The CDR3 has 15 residues. With 5 bases clipped from V and 0 bases from J, the junction kept 0 bases outside the gene matches. The CDR3 bases are TGTGCCAGCAGCACTAGCGGGGGCTCCTACAATGAGCAGTTCTTC. Residues: CASSTSGGSYNEQFF.

This chain joins TRBV19 and TRBJ1-5; D gene ambiguous. The CDR3 contains 13 residues. Trimming cost V 8 bases and J 7 bases, with 15 bases left between them. CDR1 is LNHDA and CDR2 is SQIVND in the germline V gene (reference sequence). The CDR3 sequence: CASHTSPGQPQHF. The CDR3 nucleotides read TGTGCCAGTCACACCAGCCCGGGCCAGCCCCAGCATTTT. Using reference TRBV19 and TRBJ1-5 for the parts outside the CDR3, the full variable domain is DGGITQSPKYLFRKEGQNVTLSCEQNLNHDAMYWYRQDPGQGLRLIYYSQIVNDFQKGDIAEGYSVSREKKESFPLTVTSAQKNPTAFYLCASHTSPGQPQHFGDGTRLSIL.

Many counts were recorded for this clonotype. The CDR3 loop is CASSLLGELFF. Written as DNA, the CDR3 is TGTGCCAGCAGTTTATTGGGGGAGCTGTTTTTT. The chain is built from TRBV28 and TRBJ2-2; D gene unclear. Trimming took 1 base from V and 8 from J, leaving 2 bases between them. Per germline, CDR1 MDHEN and CDR2 SYDVKM. The CDR3 spans 11 residues.

CDR3 protein: CASSLNRGETQYF. The CDR3, as DNA: TGTGCCAGCAGCTTAAACAGAGGGGAGACCCAGTACTTC. This rearrangement joins TRBV7-2 to TRBJ2-5, with D possibly matching TRBD2 (5 bases). From germline, CDR1 is SGHTA and CDR2 FQGNSA. This CDR3 contains 13 residues. V was cut by 2 bases and J by 5 bases, with 9 bases left in between.

This clonotype was detected many times. The gene calls are TRBV10-1 and TRBJ2-2; the D gene is possibly TRBD2 (5 bases). V dropped 4 bases and J dropped 5 bases, with 14 bases sitting between them. This CDR3 is 15 amino acids long. The germline V gene has CDR1 WNHNN and CDR2 SYGVQD (reference sequence). Here the CDR3 reads CASSGEMARTGELFF. The DNA for the CDR3 is TGCGCCAGCAGTGGGGAGATGGCAAGGACCGGGGAGCTGTTTTTT.

V is TRBV19 and J is TRBJ2-2; possibly TRBD1 for D (5 bases). V shed 8 bases and J shed 0 bases, with 10 bases lying between them. The CDR3 is made up of 14 amino acids. Germline V gives CDR1 LNHDA, CDR2 SQIVND (reference sequence). As DNA, the CDR3 is TGTGCCAGTCGACAGACCGCGAACACCGGGGAGCTGTTTTTT. Translation: CASRQTANTGELFF. The entire variable domain, with the rest obtained from reference TRBV19 and TRBJ2-2, is as follows: DGGITQSPKYLFRKEGQNVTLSCEQNLNHDAMYWYRQDPGQGLRLIYYSQIVNDFQKGDIAEGYSVSREKKESFPLTVTSAQKNPTAFYLCASRQTANTGELFFGEGSRLTVL.

This chain uses TRBV7-2 with TRBJ2-5; TRBD2 agrees at 7 bases. This CDR3 contains 14 residues. CDR1 and CDR2 (germline): SGHTA, FQGNSA. V shed 3 bases, J shed 3 bases, and the junction held 4 bases outside the gene matches. The CDR3 is CASSFDLAEETQYF. CDR3 bases: TGTGCCAGCAGCTTCGATCTAGCGGAAGAGACCCAGTACTTC.

The chain is built from TRBV20-1 and TRBJ2-7, with TRBD2 identical over 12 bases. From germline, CDR1 is DFQATT and CDR2 SNEGSKA (reference sequence). CDR3 length equals 14 residues. The J segment lost 2 bases and the V segment lost 3 bases, leaving 2 bases of the junction unmatched. In nucleotides, the CDR3 is TGCAGTGCTAGGGCTAGCGGGAGGGCCTACGAGCAGTACTTC. Encoded protein: CSARASGRAYEQYF.

CDR3 DNA: TGTGCCAGCACTGGCGTCACTGAAGCTTTCTTT. The encoded protein is CASTGVTEAFF. This sequence joins TRBV28 and TRBJ1-1; unclear D gene. The ends were cut back, 7 bases at V and 4 bases at J, with 7 bases in the middle. Germline V CDR1 and CDR2: MDHEN, SYDVKM. This CDR3 region has 11 residues.

This clonotype occurred a few times. The J gene is TRBJ1-5, the V gene TRBV13; no firm D call. The CDR3 runs to 14 residues. Trimming removed 2 bases at V and 0 bases at J, with 5 bases between. CDR1 is PRHDT, CDR2 FYEKMQ, per germline (reference sequence). The CDR3 coding sequence is TGTGCCAGCAGCTTAAGAAGTAGCAATCAGCCCCAGCATTTT. It specifies CASSLRSSNQPQHF.

V and J are TRBV7-2 and TRBJ2-2; 13 nucleotides match TRBD2. J was trimmed by 5 bases and V by 6 bases; bases with no gene match: 6. There are 16 residues in the CDR3. CDR1 and CDR2 (germline): SGHTA, FQGNSA. The CDR3 is CASRRTSGSQTGELFF. The CDR3, as DNA: TGTGCCAGCAGACGGACTAGCGGGAGTCAGACCGGGGAGCTGTTTTTT.

This clonotype came up many times. V is TRBV6-1 and J is TRBJ1-1; D is possibly TRBD1 (6 bases). Trimming stripped 3 bases from V and 3 bases from J, with 14 bases between. The germline gives CDR1 MNHNS, CDR2 SASEGT. The CDR3 loop spans 15 amino acids. The CDR3, as DNA: TGTGCCAGCAGTGAGGGGCTTAGGGGGGACACTGAAGCTTTCTTT. Its protein product is CASSEGLRGDTEAFF.

This clonotype has ten or more counts. The gene calls are TRBV5-6 and TRBJ1-4; the D gene is possibly TRBD1 (5 bases). CDR1 SGHDT and CDR2 YYEEEE come from the germline V gene. V lost 4 bases and J lost 8, with 15 bases in between. The CDR3 sequence is 14 residues long. DNA of the CDR3: TGTGCCAGCAGCCCCCCGGGGCGCGAAGAAAAACTGTTTTTT. It encodes CASSPPGREEKLFF.

The rearrangement links TRBV20-1 to TRBJ1-1, with D hard to call. Germline CDR1 is DFQATT and CDR2 is SNEGSKA (reference sequence). V was pared by 3 bases and J by 3 bases, with 11 bases between. The CDR3 contains 13 residues. The CDR3 nucleotides read TGCAGTGCTAGCCGAAAACGGGACACTGAAGCTTTCTTT. Translated: CSASRKRDTEAFF.

This clonotype was recorded a few times. The genes are TRBV19 and TRBJ2-7, with 7 nucleotides matching TRBD1. This CDR3 is built from 14 residues. Germline CDR1 is LNHDA and CDR2 is SQIVND (reference sequence). Trimming cost V 6 bases and J 4 bases; bases outside gene matches: 9. The CDR3 region is CASSRAGTEYEQYF. CDR3 nucleotides: TGTGCCAGTAGCAGGGCTGGGACAGAATACGAGCAGTACTTC.

This clonotype was counted between two and nine times. The CDR3 DNA follows: TGTGCCAGCAGCTCCCCGGACGTCCCCTACACCTTC. It encodes CASSSPDVPYTF. V and J are TRBV7-2 and TRBJ1-2; no clear D gene. Germline V gene sequence: CDR1 SGHTA, CDR2 FQGNSA. V was trimmed by 4 bases and J by 10 bases, leaving 13 bases between them. The CDR3 length is 12 residues.

This clonotype has ten or more counts. The chain couples TRBV18 to TRBJ2-7, with D unresolved. The CDR3 covers 14 residues. V was pared by 1 base and J by 1 base, with 8 bases between. Germline V gives CDR1 KGHSH, CDR2 LQKENI. The CDR3 protein is CASSPLLQSYEQYF. CDR3 DNA: TGTGCCAGCTCACCACTCTTACAGTCCTACGAGCAGTACTTC. Based on the CDR3 plus reference TRBV18 and TRBJ2-7, the full variable domain is NAGVMQNPRHLVRRRGQEARLRCSPMKGHSHVYWYRQLPEEGLKFMVYLQKENIIDESGMPKERFSAEFPKEGPSILRIQQVVRGDSAAYFCASSPLLQSYEQYFGPGTRLTVT.

This clonotype was observed at least ten times. J is TRBJ2-5 and V is TRBV19, with 9 bases matching TRBD1. The CDR3 sequence is 16 residues long. V gave up 1 base and J gave up 1 base; unmatched junction bases: 4. Looked up from germline, CDR1 is LNHDA and CDR2 is SQIVND (reference sequence). The CDR3 spells CASSIAATGGQETQYF. The CDR3 nucleotides are TGTGCCAGTAGTATAGCCGCGACAGGGGGCCAAGAGACCCAGTACTTC.

The CDR3 is CASSLGQGTDTQYF. The CDR3 nucleotides are TGTGCCAGTAGTCTGGGACAGGGAACAGATACGCAGTATTTT. The chain employs TRBV19 and TRBJ2-3; 9 nucleotides match TRBD1. The trim removed 5 bases at V and 3 bases at J, leaving 3 bases unmatched. CDR1 LNHDA and CDR2 SQIVND come from the germline V gene (reference sequence). The CDR3 loop spans 14 amino acids. Together with reference TRBV19 and TRBJ2-3, the CDR3 gives the full variable domain: DGGITQSPKYLFRKEGQNVTLSCEQNLNHDAMYWYRQDPGQGLRLIYYSQIVNDFQKGDIAEGYSVSREKKESFPLTVTSAQKNPTAFYLCASSLGQGTDTQYFGPGTRLTVL.